This is a list of T cell receptor beta chains from one sample in a study of blood T cell repertoires in COVID-19. Profiling relied on immunoSEQ multiplex PCR, and the TCRdb table lists in-frame clones only, not all of them. The table records some 240,000 clones, around 84% of them present only once. Material for sequencing was PBMCs or T cells enriched from blood (not recorded which). These receptors all stem from a woman in her fifties or sixties who had been exposed to COVID-19. The CDR3 runs from the conserved cysteine through the conserved F or W. Fields, in order: V gene, J gene, D gene, clone size, CDR3 DNA, CDR3 protein. The D gene is left open where the match is weak. Clone size appears in some rows only: once, few, many, or a class for an expanded clone.

>TRBV10-3|TRBJ1-5|TRBD1|-
TGTGCCATCAGTTCAGGGGGACAGCCCCAGCATTTT
CAISSGGQPQHF
>TRBV11-2|TRBJ1-2|-|-
TGTGCCAGCGCCGGGAGGACGGGTGGACGGATTAACTATGGCTACACCTTC
CASAGRTGGRINYGYTF
>TRBV7-9|TRBJ1-5|-|-
TGTGCCAGCAGCTTAGGCGGCCTCAATCAGCCCCAGCATTTT
CASSLGGLNQPQHF
>TRBV12-5|TRBJ2-1|TRBD1|-
TGTGCTAGTGGTTTGGGCCCCGGGACAGGTACAGGGTGGCGGTTCTTC
CASGLGPGTGTGWRFF
>TRBV19|TRBJ1-1|-|-
TGTGCCAGTACCACCTTCGGGTTAGAAGCTTTCTTT
CASTTFGLEAFF
>TRBV12-3/TRBV12-4|TRBJ1-2|-|-
TGTGCCAGCAGTTTCAGGGCCTTCTATGGCTACACCTTC
CASSFRAFYGYTF
>TRBV3-1/TRBV3-2|TRBJ1-2|-|once
TGTGCCAGCAGCCAAGATCCGGACTATGGCTACACCTTC
CASSQDPDYGYTF
>TRBV10-1|TRBJ2-3|TRBD2|-
TGCGCCAGCAGTGAGAAAGCCCAGCGGGGGGGCGTTGGGGCAGATACGCAGTATTTT
CASSEKAQRGGVGADTQYF
>TRBV12-3/TRBV12-4|TRBJ2-3|-|once
TGTGCCAGCAGCGGGGGCACAGATACGCAGTATTTT
CASSGGTDTQYF
>TRBV2|TRBJ1-2|-|-
TGTGCCAGGCGGAGCGGAGGGGACGGCTACACCTTC
CARRSGGDGYTF
>TRBV19|TRBJ1-1|-|once
TGTGCCAGTAGTATACGAGGGGGTTACACTGAAGCTTTCTTT
CASSIRGGYTEAFF